A single sample is the source of the 2 T cell receptor beta chains below, sequenced in a study of naive and memory T cell subsets. Both TRBC1 and TRBC2 were covered by a beta constant-region primer of two equimolar oligonucleotides. TCRdb re-derived calls from the UMI-ligation and nested PCR reads in MiXCR, one entry per CDR3 protein. The table lists 100,000 or so distinct CDR3 sequences, 6% to 7.5% of them singletons, with around 1.7% in the top ten. The sequencing sample was made of central memory CD4+ T cells from blood. These receptors all come from a human donor in good health.

The chain is built from TRBV11-1 and TRBJ2-1; D gene unclear. The CDR3 is 17 amino acids. Germline V gene sequence: CDR1 SGHAT, CDR2 FQDESV (reference sequence). V dropped 0 bases and J dropped 6 bases, with 18 bases sitting between them. The CDR3 loop reads CASSLASYPRSANEQFF. DNA of the CDR3: TGTGCCAGCAGCTTAGCATCCTACCCTAGATCTGCCAATGAGCAGTTCTTC.

The J gene is TRBJ2-7, the V gene TRBV11-2; 9 bases agree with TRBD2. V lost 0 bases, J lost 8 bases, and 8 bases stayed unmatched. The CDR3 contains 15 residues. Germline V gene sequence: CDR1 SGHAT, CDR2 FQNNGV. CDR3 region: CASSLETASGRKQYF. CDR3 nucleotide sequence: TGTGCCAGCAGCTTAGAAACGGCAAGCGGGAGGAAGCAGTACTTC.